These 7 T cell receptor beta chains came from one sample sequenced in a study of T-cell reconstitution after alpha-beta-depleted transplantation in children. This sample's TCRbeta library carried unique molecular identifier barcodes. TCRdb analysed the PCR reads with MiXCR anew, one entry per CDR3 protein. This sample yields some 640,000 distinct CDR3 sequences, of which roughly 15% are seen a single time; about 1.1% belongs to the top ten. Sequencing used PBMCs from the stem cell graft donor, obtained from the stem cell graft. The receptor set was obtained from a human donor who donated a stem cell graft to a child with acute myeloid leukemia.

Many counts were recorded for this clonotype. This chain joins TRBV12-3 or TRBV12-4 and TRBJ2-2; no clear D. CDR3 size: 14 residues. Trimming took off 7 bases at V and 5 bases at J, with 14 bases between the two ends. In DNA form, the CDR3 reads TGTGCCAGCACCTTCCAAAGGGATACCGGGGAGCTGTTTTTT. It yields the protein CASTFQRDTGELFF.

This clonotype was found many times. This chain joins TRBV29-1 and TRBJ1-2; D unclear. The germline V and J ends were trimmed by 4 bases and 4 bases, with 10 bases remaining between them. The CDR3 consists of 12 residues. The germline CDR1 and CDR2 sequences are SQVTM and ANQGSEA. DNA for the CDR3: TGCAGCGTTGCCTCGAGCCCCTATGGCTACACCTTC. This translates into CSVASSPYGYTF. The full variable domain, rest sourced from reference TRBV29-1 and TRBJ1-2, is SAVISQKPSRDICQRGTSLTIQCQVDSQVTMMFWYRQQPGQSLTLIATANQGSEATYESGFVIDKFPISRPNLTFSTLTVSNMSPEDSSIYLCSVASSPYGYTFGSGTRLTVV.

The V gene is TRBV7-9, the J gene TRBJ2-7; the match to TRBD1 covers 7 bases. There are 14 residues in the CDR3. CDR1 is SEHNR, CDR2 FQNEAQ, per germline (reference sequence). V lost 1 base, J lost 4 bases, and 4 bases stayed unmatched. The CDR3 nucleotides read TGTGCCAGCAGCTTAGGAGGGACAGCATACGAGCAGTACGTC. It is translated as CASSLGGTAYEQYV.

A few counts support this clonotype. This rearrangement joins TRBV4-3 to TRBJ1-1, with D possibly matching TRBD1 (6 bases). Germline V CDR1 and CDR2: LGHNA, YSLEER. Trimming took off 1 base at V and 0 bases at J, with 15 bases between the two ends. The CDR3 has 17 amino acids. In DNA, the CDR3 is TGCGCCAGCAGCCAAGGCGTACATACAGGGATGAACACTGAAGCTTTCTTT. It codes for CASSQGVHTGMNTEAFF.

In its sample, this clonotype was seen many times. This chain connects TRBV15 to TRBJ1-6; 7 nucleotides agree with TRBD1. Trimming removed 0 bases from V and 9 bases from J; junction bases left unmatched: 8. Germline-derived CDR1 and CDR2 are LNHNV and YYDKDF (reference sequence). CDR3 length: 16 residues. The CDR3 nucleotides read TGTGCCACCAGCAGAGATTCGGGAGGGGGCACTTCACCCCTCCACTTT. Its translation: CATSRDSGGGTSPLHF.

V and J are TRBV6-1 and TRBJ2-7, with 10 positions matching TRBD1. The ends lost 7 bases at V and 7 bases at J; junction bases unmatched: 10. The CDR3 covers 14 residues. Germline V gene lookup returns CDR1 MNHNS and CDR2 SASEGT. CDR3 DNA: TGTGCCAGCACCTCCCCGGGACAGGGGACAGAGCAGTACTTC. This codes for CASTSPGQGTEQYF.

This rearrangement joins TRBV12-3 or TRBV12-4 to TRBJ2-5; the D gene is possibly TRBD2 (5 bases). The CDR3 consists of 13 residues. V was cut by 5 bases and J by 4 bases, with 11 bases left in between. The CDR3 region is CASSEGMGETQYF. CDR3 nucleotides: TGTGCCAGCAGTGAGGGAATGGGAGAGACCCAGTACTTC.